A single sample is the source of the 15 T cell receptor beta chains below, sequenced in a study of T cell responses to AZD1222 COVID-19 vaccine. Profiled with immunoSEQ multiplex PCR; TCRdb holds only in-frame clones, not every one. Of about 120,000 clones listed, more than 75% are singletons. The sample here was peripheral blood, taken on day 0 of AZD1222 vaccination. The receptors derive from an adult in good health.

This chain joins TRBV6-5 and TRBJ1-2; maybe TRBD1 (5 bases). The ends were cut back, 3 bases at V and 3 bases at J, with 14 bases in the middle. The CDR3 sequence is 15 residues long. Germline values: CDR1 MNHEY, CDR2 SVGAGI. The CDR3: CASSYFGRGHYGYTF. CDR3 DNA sequence: TGTGCCAGCAGTTATTTTGGACGGGGCCACTATGGCTACACCTTC.

The chain has TRBV2 and TRBJ2-1; D is perhaps TRBD1 (6 bases). Germline V gives CDR1 SNHLY, CDR2 FYNNEI. The CDR3 runs 17 residues. V was trimmed by 6 bases and J by 6 bases, leaving 24 bases between them. DNA of the CDR3: TGTGCCAGCAGGCTGACAGGCACCGGGTTAGGTTCCAATGAGCAGTTCTTC. This codes for CASRLTGTGLGSNEQFF.

V usage is TRBV21-1 and J usage is TRBJ2-5; the table's D call of TRBD1 was not tested on the DNA. TRBV21-1 is a known pseudogene. The CDR3 has 12 residues. CDR3 sequence: CASSTDQETQYF. The DNA of the CDR3 is TGTGCCAGCAGCACAGATCAAGAGACCCAGTACTTC.

The rearrangement joins TRBV10-1 to TRBJ1-4; TRBD1 agrees at 7 bases. J gave up 4 bases and V 7 bases, and 12 bases lay outside the gene matches. Germline CDR1 is WNHNN and CDR2 is SYGVQD (reference sequence). The CDR3 runs to 16 residues. The CDR3 nucleotides are TGCGCCAGCATCCGGCAGGGGGTAGATCTTAATGAAAAACTGTTTTTT. Its protein product is CASIRQGVDLNEKLFF.

V is TRBV28 and J is TRBJ1-2, with 7 positions matching TRBD1. The CDR3 loop spans 13 amino acids. V lost 6 bases and J lost 3; bases outside the gene matches: 4. CDR1 is MDHEN, CDR2 SYDVKM, per germline. The CDR3 here is CASSAGTDYGYTF. CDR3 nucleotide sequence: TGTGCCAGCAGCGCAGGGACAGACTATGGCTACACCTTC.

This chain joins TRBV5-8 and TRBJ1-5; D remains unclear. This CDR3 is built from 15 residues. Germline V gene sequence: CDR1 SGHTS, CDR2 YDEGEE. The V and J ends lost 2 bases and 4 bases respectively, with 13 bases between them. CDR3 in DNA: TGTGCCAGCAGCTTTCTGGAGTTTAGGAATCAGCCCCAGCATTTT. Protein sequence: CASSFLEFRNQPQHF.

V is TRBV7-9 and J is TRBJ1-5, with D possibly matching TRBD1 (5 bases). Trimming cost V 5 bases and J 2 bases, with 13 bases left between them. Germline CDR1 reads SEHNR; CDR2 reads FQNEAQ (reference sequence). This CDR3 is built from 15 residues. CDR3 sequence reads: CASSPVGTGNQPQHF. Here the CDR3 DNA reads TGTGCCAGCAGCCCCGTGGGGACCGGCAATCAGCCCCAGCATTTT.

This sequence joins TRBV7-9 and TRBJ1-1, with D perhaps TRBD1 (5 bases). The CDR3 extends over 14 amino acids. Germline assignment: CDR1 SEHNR and CDR2 FQNEAQ (reference sequence). V shed 3 bases and J shed 3 bases, with 11 bases lying between them. The CDR3 sequence is CASSFRRGDTEAFF. The CDR3 DNA reads TGTGCCAGCAGCTTTCGACGGGGGGACACTGAAGCTTTCTTT.

This clone was counted a few times. The chain recombines TRBV25-1 with TRBJ2-5; either TRBD1 or TRBD2 may supply D (5 bases each). Trimming took 2 bases from V and 0 from J, leaving 7 bases between them. Germline loops: CDR1 MGHDK, CDR2 SYGVNS. The CDR3 is made up of 14 amino acids. CDR3 protein: CASSERGHQETQYF. The CDR3 coding sequence is TGTGCCAGCAGTGAACGGGGACACCAAGAGACCCAGTACTTC.

The genes are TRBV7-8 and TRBJ2-7; 12 bases agree with TRBD1. J lost 5 bases, V lost 2 bases, and 4 bases had no gene match. The germline V gene has CDR1 SGHVS and CDR2 FQNEAQ. The CDR3 totals 15 residues. This chain's CDR3 is CASSLRDRGLNEQYF. The CDR3 coding sequence is TGTGCCAGCAGCTTAAGGGACAGGGGGCTTAACGAGCAGTACTTC.

The gene calls are TRBV6-2 or TRBV6-3 and TRBJ1-1; TRBD1 matches at 7 bases. CDR3 size: 15 residues. Germline V gives CDR1 MNHEY, CDR2 SVGEGT. With 9 bases clipped from V and 2 bases from J, the junction kept 12 bases outside the gene matches. The CDR3 nucleotides are TGTGCCAGTAGCCCGGCTCGGACAGGAAACACTGAAGCTTTCTTT. Amino acid sequence: CASSPARTGNTEAFF.

This clone was counted a single time. This chain uses TRBV6-2 or TRBV6-3 with TRBJ1-4; D may be TRBD1 (6 bases). Trimming cost V 6 bases and J 7 bases, with 12 bases left between them. Germline lookup yields CDR1 MNHEY and CDR2 SVGEGT. This CDR3 comprises 13 residues. CDR3 in amino acids: CASRPTGSEKLFF. The DNA for the CDR3 is TGTGCCAGCAGACCTACAGGGAGTGAAAAACTGTTTTTT.

This chain uses TRBV2 with TRBJ2-7; D unclear. The V and J ends lost 6 bases and 6 bases respectively, with 6 bases between them. This CDR3 has 10 residues. CDR1 and CDR2 from the germline V gene are SNHLY and FYNNEI. The CDR3 region is CASSLSEQYF. CDR3 bases: TGTGCCAGCAGCCTATCCGAGCAGTACTTC.

This chain uses TRBV4-3 with TRBJ2-6; D is ambiguous. The CDR3 sequence is 14 residues long. V dropped 0 bases and J dropped 4 bases, with 4 bases sitting between them. Germline values: CDR1 LGHNA, CDR2 YSLEER. The CDR3 loop reads CASSQDNGANVLTF. The CDR3 bases are TGCGCCAGCAGCCAAGATAACGGGGCCAACGTCCTGACTTTC.

V and J are TRBV24-1 and TRBJ2-1, with TRBD2 matching 10 bases. The germline V gene encodes CDR1 KGHDR and CDR2 SFDVKD. Trimming at V came to 4 bases and at J to 9 bases, leaving 5 bases not matched to a gene. This CDR3 is 14 amino acids long. The DNA for the CDR3 is TGTGCCACCAGTGACCAGCGGGGGGGCCTTGAGCAGTTCTTC. This sequence encodes CATSDQRGGLEQFF.